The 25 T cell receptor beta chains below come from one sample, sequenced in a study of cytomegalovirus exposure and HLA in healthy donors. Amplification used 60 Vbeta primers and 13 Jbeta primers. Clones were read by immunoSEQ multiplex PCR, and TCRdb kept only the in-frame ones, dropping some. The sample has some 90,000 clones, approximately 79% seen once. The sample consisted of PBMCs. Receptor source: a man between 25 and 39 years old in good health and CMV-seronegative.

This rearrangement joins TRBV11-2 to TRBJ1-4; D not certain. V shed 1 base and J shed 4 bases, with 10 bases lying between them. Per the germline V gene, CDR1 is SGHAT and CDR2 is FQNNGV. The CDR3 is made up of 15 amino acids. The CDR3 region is CASSLGVTSNEKLFF. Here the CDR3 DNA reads TGTGCCAGCAGCTTAGGAGTCACGAGTAATGAAAAACTGTTTTTT.

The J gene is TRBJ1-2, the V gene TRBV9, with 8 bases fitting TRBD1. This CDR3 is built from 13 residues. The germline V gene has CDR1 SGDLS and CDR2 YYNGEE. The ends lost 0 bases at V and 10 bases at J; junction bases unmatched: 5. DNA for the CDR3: TGTGCCAGCAGCGTAGGGGACAGGCTAGCCTACACCTTC. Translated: CASSVGDRLAYTF.

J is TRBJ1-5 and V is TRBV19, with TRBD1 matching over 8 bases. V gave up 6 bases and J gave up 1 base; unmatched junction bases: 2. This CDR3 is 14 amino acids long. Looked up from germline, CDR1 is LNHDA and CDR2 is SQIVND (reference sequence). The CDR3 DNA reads TGTGCCAGTAGCGGACAGGGCAGCAATCAGCCCCAGCATTTT. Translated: CASSGQGSNQPQHF.

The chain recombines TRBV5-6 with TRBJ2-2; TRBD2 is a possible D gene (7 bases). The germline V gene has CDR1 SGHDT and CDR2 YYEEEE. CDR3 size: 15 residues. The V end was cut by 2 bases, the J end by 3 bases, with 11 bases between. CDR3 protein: CASSFTGRDTGELFF. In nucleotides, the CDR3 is TGTGCCAGCAGCTTTACAGGGAGGGACACCGGGGAGCTGTTTTTT.

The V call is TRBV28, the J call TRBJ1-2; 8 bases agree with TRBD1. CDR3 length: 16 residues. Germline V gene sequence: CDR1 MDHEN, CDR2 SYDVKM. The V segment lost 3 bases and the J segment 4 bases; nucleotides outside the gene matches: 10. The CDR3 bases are TGTGCCAGCAGTTTCTCCGGGACAGGTCTCTTCTATGGCTACACCTTC. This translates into CASSFSGTGLFYGYTF.

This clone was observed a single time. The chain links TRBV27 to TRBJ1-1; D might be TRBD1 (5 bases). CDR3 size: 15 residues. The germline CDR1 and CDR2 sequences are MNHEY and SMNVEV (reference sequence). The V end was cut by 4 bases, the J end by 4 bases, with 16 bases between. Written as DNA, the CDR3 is TGTGCCAGCAGTTCCCTCCCGGGGGGGGTCACTGAAGCTTTCTTT. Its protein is CASSSLPGGVTEAFF.

The CDR3 here is CASSVVVGAEGEQFF. CDR3 sequence (DNA): TGTGCCAGCAGCGTAGTTGTTGGGGCCGAAGGTGAGCAGTTCTTC. The chain recombines TRBV9 with TRBJ2-1; D possibly corresponds to TRBD1 (5 bases). CDR1 and CDR2 (germline): SGDLS, YYNGEE. The CDR3 contains 15 residues. The V gene lost 0 bases and the J gene lost 9 bases, with 16 bases spanning the gap.

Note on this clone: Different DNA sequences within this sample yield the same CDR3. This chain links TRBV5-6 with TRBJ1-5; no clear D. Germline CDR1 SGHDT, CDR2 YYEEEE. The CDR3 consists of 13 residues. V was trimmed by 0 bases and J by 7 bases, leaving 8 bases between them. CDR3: CASSLVGVQPQHF. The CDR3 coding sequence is TGTGCCAGCAGCTTGGTCGGGGTACAGCCCCAGCATTTT. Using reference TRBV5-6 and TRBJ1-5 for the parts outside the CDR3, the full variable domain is DAGVTQSPTHLIKTRGQQVTLRCSPKSGHDTVSWYQQALGQGPQFIFQYYEEEERQRGNFPDRFSGHQFPNYSSELNVNALLLGDSALYLCASSLVGVQPQHFGDGTRLSIL.

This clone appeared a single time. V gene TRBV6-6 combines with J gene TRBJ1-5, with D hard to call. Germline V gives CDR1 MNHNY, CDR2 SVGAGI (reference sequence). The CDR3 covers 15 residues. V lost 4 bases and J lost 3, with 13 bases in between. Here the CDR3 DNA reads TGTGCCAGCAGTTCCCGGGAAATGCCCAATCAGCCCCAGCATTTT. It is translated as CASSSREMPNQPQHF.

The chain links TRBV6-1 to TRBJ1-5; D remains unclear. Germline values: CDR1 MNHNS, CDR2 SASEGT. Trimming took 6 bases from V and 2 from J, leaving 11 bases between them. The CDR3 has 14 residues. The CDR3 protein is CASRVSGGNQPQHF. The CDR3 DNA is TGTGCCAGCAGAGTTTCGGGTGGCAATCAGCCCCAGCATTTT.

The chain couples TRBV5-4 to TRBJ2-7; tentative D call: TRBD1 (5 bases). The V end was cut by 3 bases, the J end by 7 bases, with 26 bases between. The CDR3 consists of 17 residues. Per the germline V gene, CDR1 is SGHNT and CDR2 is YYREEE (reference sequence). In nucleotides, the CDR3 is TGTGCCAGCAGCTCCGCAGGGTTTGGGTTATTAGGGGATGAGCAGTACTTC. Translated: CASSSAGFGLLGDEQYF.

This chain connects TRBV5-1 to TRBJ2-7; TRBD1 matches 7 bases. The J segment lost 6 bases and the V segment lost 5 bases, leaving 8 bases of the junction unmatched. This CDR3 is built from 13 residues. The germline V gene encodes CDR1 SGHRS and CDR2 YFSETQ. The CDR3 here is CASRIDRDREQYF. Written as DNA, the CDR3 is TGCGCCAGCAGAATCGACAGGGATCGCGAGCAGTACTTC.

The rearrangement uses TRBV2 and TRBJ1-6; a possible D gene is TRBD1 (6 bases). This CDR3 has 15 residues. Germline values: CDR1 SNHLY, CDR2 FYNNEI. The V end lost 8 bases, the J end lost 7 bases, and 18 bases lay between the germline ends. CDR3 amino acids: CASVAGEGWNSPLHF. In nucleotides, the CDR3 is TGTGCCAGCGTGGCAGGGGAGGGTTGGAATTCACCCCTCCACTTT.

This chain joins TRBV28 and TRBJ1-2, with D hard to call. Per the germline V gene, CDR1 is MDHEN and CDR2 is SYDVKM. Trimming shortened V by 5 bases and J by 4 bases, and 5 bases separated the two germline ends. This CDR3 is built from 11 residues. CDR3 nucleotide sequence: TGTGCCAGCAGTCATTCCTATGGCTACACCTTC. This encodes CASSHSYGYTF.

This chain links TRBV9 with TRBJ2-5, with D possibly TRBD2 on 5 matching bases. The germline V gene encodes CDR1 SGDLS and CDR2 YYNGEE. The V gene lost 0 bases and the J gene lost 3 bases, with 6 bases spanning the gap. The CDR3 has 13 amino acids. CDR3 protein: CASSVGGEETQYF. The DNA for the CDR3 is TGTGCCAGCAGCGTAGGGGGAGAAGAGACCCAGTACTTC.

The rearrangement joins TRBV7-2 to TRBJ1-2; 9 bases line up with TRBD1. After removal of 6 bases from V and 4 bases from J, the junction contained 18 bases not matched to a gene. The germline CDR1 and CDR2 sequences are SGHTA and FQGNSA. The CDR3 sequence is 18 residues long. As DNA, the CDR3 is TGTGCCAGCAGTTGGGTTGGTTTAGGACAGGGGAGCGGCTATGGCTACACCTTC. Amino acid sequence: CASSWVGLGQGSGYGYTF.

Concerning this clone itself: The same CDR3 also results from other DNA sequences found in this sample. As DNA, the CDR3 is TGTGCCAGCAGCCCGAGGGGGACCGGGGAGCTGTTTTTT. As protein: CASSPRGTGELFF. The chain joins TRBV6-5 to TRBJ2-2; the D gene is possibly TRBD1 (6 bases). There are 13 residues in the CDR3. Trimming took 6 bases from V and 5 from J, leaving 10 bases between them. Per germline, CDR1 MNHEY and CDR2 SVGAGI.

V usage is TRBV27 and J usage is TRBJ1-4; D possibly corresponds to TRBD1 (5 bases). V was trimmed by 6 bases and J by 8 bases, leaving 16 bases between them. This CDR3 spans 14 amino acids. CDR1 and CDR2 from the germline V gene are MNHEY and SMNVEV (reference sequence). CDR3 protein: CASRPQGIREKLFF. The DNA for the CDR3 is TGTGCCAGCAGGCCCCAGGGTATACGCGAAAAACTGTTTTTT.

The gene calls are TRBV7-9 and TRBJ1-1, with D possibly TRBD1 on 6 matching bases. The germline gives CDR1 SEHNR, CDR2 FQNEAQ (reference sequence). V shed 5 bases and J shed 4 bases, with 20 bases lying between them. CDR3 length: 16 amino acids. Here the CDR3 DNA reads TGTGCCAGCAGCCAAACGACAGGATCGGTAGGCACTGAAGCTTTCTTT. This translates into CASSQTTGSVGTEAFF.

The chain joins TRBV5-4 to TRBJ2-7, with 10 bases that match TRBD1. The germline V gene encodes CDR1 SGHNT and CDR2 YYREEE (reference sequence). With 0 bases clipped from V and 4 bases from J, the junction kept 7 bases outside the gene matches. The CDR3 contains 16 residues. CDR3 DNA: TGTGCCAGCAGCTTGGACCCGAGACAGGGGGCTTACGAGCAGTACTTC. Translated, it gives CASSLDPRQGAYEQYF.

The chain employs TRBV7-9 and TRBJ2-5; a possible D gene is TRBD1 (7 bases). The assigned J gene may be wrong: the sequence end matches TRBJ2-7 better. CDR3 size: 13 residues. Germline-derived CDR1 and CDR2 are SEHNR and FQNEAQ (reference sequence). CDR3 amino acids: CASGLTGVGEQYF. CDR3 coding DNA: TGTGCCAGCGGACTAACAGGGGTTGGCGAGCAGTACTTC.

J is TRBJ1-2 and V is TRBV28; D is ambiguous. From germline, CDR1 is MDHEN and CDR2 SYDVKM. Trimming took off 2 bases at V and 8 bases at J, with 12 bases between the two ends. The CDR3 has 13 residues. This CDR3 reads CASSLRTGRGYTF. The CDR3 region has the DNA TGTGCCAGCAGTTTAAGGACCGGGAGGGGCTACACCTTC.

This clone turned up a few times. CDR3 protein: CASSYTRTAYGYTF. CDR3 nucleotides: TGTGCCAGCAGTTACACAAGGACAGCCTATGGCTACACCTTC. J is TRBJ1-2 and V is TRBV6-5, with D perhaps matching TRBD1 (6 bases). Deletions cut 2 bases from V and 4 bases from J, with 11 bases between. CDR1 is MNHEY and CDR2 is SVGAGI in the germline V gene. This CDR3 is 14 amino acids long.

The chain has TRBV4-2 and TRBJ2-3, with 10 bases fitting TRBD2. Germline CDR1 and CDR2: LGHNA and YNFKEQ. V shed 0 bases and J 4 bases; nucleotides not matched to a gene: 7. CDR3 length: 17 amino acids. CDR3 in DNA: TGTGCCAGCAGCCAAGAGTGGAGCGGGGGGGCCCCAGATACGCAGTATTTT. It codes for CASSQEWSGGAPDTQYF.

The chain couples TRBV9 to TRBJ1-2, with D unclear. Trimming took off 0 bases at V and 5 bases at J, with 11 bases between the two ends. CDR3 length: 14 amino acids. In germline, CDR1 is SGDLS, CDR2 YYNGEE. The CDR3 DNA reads TGTGCCAGCAGCGTAGGTTCAGGCCCTTATGGCTACACCTTC. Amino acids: CASSVGSGPYGYTF.